The clone carrying this TCR beta chain was detected only a few times. Its specificity is unknown. The data are from a study of T-cell reconstitution after alpha-beta-depleted transplantation in children. Study results and caveats: Reportedly, alpha-beta T cells present about two months post-transplant originated from several hundred expanded clones of graft origin. Among T cells one year after transplant, newly produced cells accounted for most counts and diversity. For some patients, TCRbeta diversity was high at day 60 because of recipient T cells and thymic progenitors that survived.

CDR1 and CDR2 (germline): SEHNR, FQNEAQ (reference sequence). V was shortened by 5 bases and J by 3 bases, with 14 bases between the two germline ends. CDR3 length: 15 residues. The library targeted TCRbeta and was prepared with unique molecular identifiers. TCRdb fed the PCR reads into MiXCR, producing one record per CDR3 protein. The sample includes 800,000 to 1,000,000 distinct CDR3 sequences, about 29% of them seen just once. The sequences come from PBMCs, mostly from graft donor cells, collected 360 days after TCRalphabeta/CD19-depleted stem cell transplant. This sequence joins TRBV7-9 and TRBJ2-1; D perhaps matches TRBD2 (6 bases). The TCR originated in a boy under two years old who had a stem cell transplant for SCID, so the T cells may come from the graft donor. This CDR3 reads CASSLGGGDYNEQFF. Written as DNA, the CDR3 is TGTGCCAGCAGCCTCGGTGGAGGGGACTACAATGAGCAGTTCTTC. Looking up the rest from reference TRBV7-9 and TRBJ2-1 gives the full variable domain: DTGVSQNPRHKITKRGQNVTFRCDPISEHNRLYWYRQTLGQGPEFLTYFQNEAQLEKSRLLSDRFSAERPKGSFSTLEIQRTEQGDSAMYLCASSLGGGDYNEQFFGPGTRLTVL.